This TCR beta chain originates from a study of cytomegalovirus exposure and HLA in healthy donors. Use of 60 Vbeta and 13 Jbeta primers characterized the PCR. The assay was immunoSEQ multiplex PCR, and TCRdb's table has in-frame clones only and misses some. The sample holds about 120,000 clones, 82% seen once. In germline, CDR1 is KGHSH, CDR2 LQKENI. Trimming removed 5 bases from V and 1 base from J; junction bases left unmatched: 6. This CDR3 contains 16 residues. This clone turned up a few times. Its antigen is not known. The study, taken as a whole, reports: Some TCR beta chains (164 of them) were listed as cytomegalovirus-associated. The authors assumed roughly uniform sequencing depth across donors for presence/absence analyses. After further analysis at a later stage, some 15,000 TCR beta sequences were associated with HLA alleles at 0.05 false discovery rate. As a later analysis revealed, the rate of TCR association differed by HLA locus, with DRB1 most and HLA-C fewest.

The TCR originated in a woman aged 18-30 years in good health and CMV-seronegative. Source material: PBMCs. The rearrangement uses TRBV18 and TRBJ1-1; TRBD1 agrees at 11 bases. CDR3 coding DNA: TGTGCCAGCTCAACAGGACAGGGGGCTAGGAACACTGAAGCTTTCTTT. The encoded protein is CASSTGQGARNTEAFF.